This T cell receptor (beta chain) stems from a study of radiotherapy plus CTLA-4 blockade in lung cancer. Looking at the study overall: Objective responses emerged in about 20% of patients, and over 30% attained disease control.

Comments on this clone: Its antigen is still unknown.

Measured with immunoSEQ multiplex PCR; TCRdb has only the in-frame clones, and not every one. The table has about 25,000 clones, less than 80% seen once. Trimming cost V 4 bases and J 5 bases; bases outside gene matches: 12. The V gene's germline CDR1 is SGHRS and CDR2 YFSETQ. The CDR3 length is 16 residues. Overall study results and limits: There was expansion of tumor-derived TCR clones in blood after radiotherapy plus ipilimumab. Alongside interferon-beta, early blood T cell clone dynamics were reportedly the best predictor of response.

Sample: peripheral blood, taken from a patient treated with radiotherapy plus ipilimumab. This receptor was identified in a human donor with non-small cell lung cancer whose response to radiotherapy plus ipilimumab could not be evaluated. This chain links TRBV5-1 with TRBJ2-3; 8 bases fit TRBD2. The CDR3 DNA reads TGCGCCAGCAGCCCCGTTTGGGGACTAGAGAGAGATACGCAGTATTTT. Translated: CASSPVWGLERDTQYF.